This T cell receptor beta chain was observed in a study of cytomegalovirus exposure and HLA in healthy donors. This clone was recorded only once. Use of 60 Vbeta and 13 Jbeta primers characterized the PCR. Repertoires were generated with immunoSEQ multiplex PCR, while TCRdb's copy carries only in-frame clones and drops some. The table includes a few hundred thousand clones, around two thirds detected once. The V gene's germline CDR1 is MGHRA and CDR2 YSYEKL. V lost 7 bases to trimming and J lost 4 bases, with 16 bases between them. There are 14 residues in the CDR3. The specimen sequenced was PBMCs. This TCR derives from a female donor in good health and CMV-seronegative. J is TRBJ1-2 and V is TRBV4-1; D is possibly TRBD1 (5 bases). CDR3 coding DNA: TGCGCCAGCACGGATTCTCAGGGTGGCTATGGCTACACCTTC. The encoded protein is CASTDSQGGYGYTF.